This T cell receptor (beta chain) stems from a study of PD-L1 blockade in urothelial cancer. For the study at large: A median of roughly 140,000 T cells was found in the blood samples.

Overall study results and limits: Pretreatment peripheral blood TCR clonality that fell below the median predicted better survival among the patients studied.

The J segment lost 2 bases and the V segment lost 4 bases, leaving 3 bases of the junction unmatched. Germline V gives CDR1 MNHNS, CDR2 SASEGT. The CDR3 runs 15 residues. Templates that were synthetic TCR analogs were spiked into each PCR. Repertoires were generated with immunoSEQ multiplex PCR, while TCRdb's copy carries only in-frame clones and drops some. The sample has tens of thousands of clones, roughly 89% seen once. About this clone: What it binds is not known.

Described time point: pretreatment peripheral blood. Each patient gave between 1 and 8 samples of peripheral blood mononuclear cells, which were collected pretreatment and during treatment. The sample consisted of PBMCs, taken around atezolizumab (anti-PD-L1) treatment. This receptor was identified in a man aged 60 to 69 with urothelial cancer. The chain has TRBV6-1 and TRBJ2-5, with 11 bases identical to TRBD2. The CDR3 bases are TGTGCCAGCAGTGCCGTAGCGGGGGGGCAAGAGACCCAGTACTTC. Protein sequence: CASSAVAGGQETQYF.